This TCR beta chain originates from a study of CD4 and CD8 cells across lung adenocarcinoma regions. From the PCR reads, TCRdb called clonotypes with MiXCR, one entry per CDR3 protein. The sample consists of 20,000 or so distinct CDR3 sequences, around 50% of them appearing once. This CDR3 has 13 amino acids. The germline V and J ends were trimmed by 5 bases and 6 bases, with 11 bases remaining between them. Germline V gene data show CDR1 as MNHNS and CDR2 as SASEGT. V usage is TRBV6-1 and J usage is TRBJ2-1, with D uncertain. What was sequenced was CD8+ T cells from the margin of a lung tumor. This clonotype originated in a male donor with lung adenocarcinoma. The CD4 and CD8 labels of this study may be unreliable. CDR3 amino acids: CASSLSATNEQFF. Here the CDR3 DNA reads TGTGCCAGCAGTCTGAGCGCCACCAATGAGCAGTTCTTC.